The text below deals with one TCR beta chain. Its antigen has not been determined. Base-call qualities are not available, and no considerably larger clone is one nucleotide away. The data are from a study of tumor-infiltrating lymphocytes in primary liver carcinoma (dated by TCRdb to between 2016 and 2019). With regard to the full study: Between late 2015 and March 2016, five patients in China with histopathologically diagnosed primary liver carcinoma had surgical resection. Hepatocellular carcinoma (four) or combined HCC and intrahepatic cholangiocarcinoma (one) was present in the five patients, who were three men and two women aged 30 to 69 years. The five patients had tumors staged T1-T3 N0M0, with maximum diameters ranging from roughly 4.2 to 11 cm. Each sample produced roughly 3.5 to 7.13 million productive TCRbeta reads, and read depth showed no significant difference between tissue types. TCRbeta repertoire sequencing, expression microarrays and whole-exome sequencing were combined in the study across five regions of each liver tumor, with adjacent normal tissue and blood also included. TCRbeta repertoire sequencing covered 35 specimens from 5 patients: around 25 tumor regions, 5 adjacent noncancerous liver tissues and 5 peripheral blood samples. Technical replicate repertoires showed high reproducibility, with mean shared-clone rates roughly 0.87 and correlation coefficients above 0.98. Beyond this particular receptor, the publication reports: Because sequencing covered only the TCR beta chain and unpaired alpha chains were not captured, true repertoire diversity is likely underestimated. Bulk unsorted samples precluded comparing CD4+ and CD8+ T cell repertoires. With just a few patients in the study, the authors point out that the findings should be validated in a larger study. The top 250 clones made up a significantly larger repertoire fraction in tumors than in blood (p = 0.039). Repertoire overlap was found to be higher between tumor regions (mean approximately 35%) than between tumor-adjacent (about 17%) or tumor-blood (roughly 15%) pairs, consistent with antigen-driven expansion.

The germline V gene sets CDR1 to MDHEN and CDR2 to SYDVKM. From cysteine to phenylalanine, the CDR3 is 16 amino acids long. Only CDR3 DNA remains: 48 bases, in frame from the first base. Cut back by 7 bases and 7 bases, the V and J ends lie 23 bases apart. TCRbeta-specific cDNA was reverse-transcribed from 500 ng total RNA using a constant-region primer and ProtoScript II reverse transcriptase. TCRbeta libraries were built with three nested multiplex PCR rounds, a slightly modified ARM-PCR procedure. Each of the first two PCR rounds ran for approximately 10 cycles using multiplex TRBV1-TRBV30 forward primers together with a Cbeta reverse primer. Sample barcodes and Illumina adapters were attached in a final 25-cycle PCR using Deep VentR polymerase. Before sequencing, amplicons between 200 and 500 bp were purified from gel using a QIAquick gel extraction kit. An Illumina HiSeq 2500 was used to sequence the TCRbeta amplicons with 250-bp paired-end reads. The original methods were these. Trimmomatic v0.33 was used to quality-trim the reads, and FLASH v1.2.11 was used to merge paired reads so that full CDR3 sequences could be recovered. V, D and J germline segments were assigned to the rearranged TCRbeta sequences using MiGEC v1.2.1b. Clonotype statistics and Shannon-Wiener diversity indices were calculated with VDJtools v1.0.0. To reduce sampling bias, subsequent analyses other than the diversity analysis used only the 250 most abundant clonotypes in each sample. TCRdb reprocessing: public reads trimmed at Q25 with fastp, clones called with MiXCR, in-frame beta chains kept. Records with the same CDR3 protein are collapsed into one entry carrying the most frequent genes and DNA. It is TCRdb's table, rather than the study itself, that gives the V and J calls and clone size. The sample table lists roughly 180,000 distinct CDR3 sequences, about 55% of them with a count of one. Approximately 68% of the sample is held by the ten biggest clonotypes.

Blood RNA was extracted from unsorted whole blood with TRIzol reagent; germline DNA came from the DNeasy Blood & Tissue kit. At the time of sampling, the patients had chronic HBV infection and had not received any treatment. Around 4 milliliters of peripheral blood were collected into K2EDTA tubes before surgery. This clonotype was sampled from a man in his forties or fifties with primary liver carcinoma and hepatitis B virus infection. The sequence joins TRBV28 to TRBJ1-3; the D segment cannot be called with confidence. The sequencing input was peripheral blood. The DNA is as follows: TGTGCCAGCACCCTACGGGAACACACTCTCAGGAACACCATATATTTT. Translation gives CASTLREHTLRNTIYF.